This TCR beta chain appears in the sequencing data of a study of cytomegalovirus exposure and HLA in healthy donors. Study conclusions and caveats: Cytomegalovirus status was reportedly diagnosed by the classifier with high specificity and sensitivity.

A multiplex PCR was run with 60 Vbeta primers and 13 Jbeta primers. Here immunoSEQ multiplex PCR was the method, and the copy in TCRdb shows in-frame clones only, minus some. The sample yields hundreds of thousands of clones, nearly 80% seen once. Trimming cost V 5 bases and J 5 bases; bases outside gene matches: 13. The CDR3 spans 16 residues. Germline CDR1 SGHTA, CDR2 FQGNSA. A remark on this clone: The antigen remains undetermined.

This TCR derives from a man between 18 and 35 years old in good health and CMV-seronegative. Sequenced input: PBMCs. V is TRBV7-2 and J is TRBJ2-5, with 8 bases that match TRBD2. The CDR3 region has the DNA TGTGCCAGCAGCAACGCACTAGCGGCGCCGACGGAGACCCAGTACTTC. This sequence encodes CASSNALAAPTETQYF.